The text below deals with one T cell receptor beta chain. Its target is unknown. This record comes from a study of cytomegalovirus exposure and HLA in healthy donors. Study conclusions and caveats: In vitro data verified three CMV-associated chains as specific for CMV antigens.

13 Jbeta primers and 60 Vbeta primers were used for the PCR. Assay: immunoSEQ multiplex PCR; the TCRdb copy retains only in-frame clones and omits some. The sample records 70,000 to 95,000 clones, 60% to 85% being singletons. Germline loops: CDR1 SGHNT, CDR2 YYREEE (reference sequence). With V trimmed by 0 bases and J by 5 bases, 5 bases remained unmatched. The CDR3 consists of 16 residues. Sampled while nominally healthy, donors likely had unrecorded immune exposures. The material sequenced was PBMCs. V usage is TRBV5-4 and J usage is TRBJ2-5, with 12 bases lining up with TRBD2. This receptor was identified in a male donor in good health and CMV-seronegative. CDR3 in DNA: TGTGCCAGCAGCTTGGGGACTAGCGGGACTTGGGAGACCCAGTACTTC. Its translation: CASSLGTSGTWETQYF.